Sequencing of this T cell receptor (beta chain) was carried out in a study of shared clonotypes between healthy human individuals. Findings of the study overall: Researchers found naive subsets generally carried larger estimated richness than memory subsets. Sequencing depth was a factor that was expected to affect clonotype sharing among donors. The generation probabilities recorded for non-shared clonotypes fell below those of clonotypes shared by all four donors.

On this clone: Its antigen is still unknown.

The naive CD8 population came from CD45RO-negative cells selected for CCR7, without terminally differentiated effector memory CD45RA+ cells. The germline CDR1 and CDR2 sequences are SEHNR and FQNEAQ (reference sequence). Germline trimming cut 4 bases from V and 5 bases from J; bases unmatched to any gene: 12. The CDR3 spans 17 residues. Sequenced by immunoSEQ multiplex PCR; TCRdb stores in-frame clones only, minus some. The sample records roughly 850,000 clones, approximately 97% being singletons. This sequence joins TRBV7-9 and TRBJ2-5; 11 bases are a match to TRBD1. The sequenced sample was naive CD8+ T cells sorted from blood. This clonotype originated in a man under 40 in good health. The CDR3 sequence is CASSYPRGQGATETQYF. The DNA of the CDR3 is TGTGCCAGCAGCTACCCGCGCGGACAGGGGGCTACGGAGACCCAGTACTTC.